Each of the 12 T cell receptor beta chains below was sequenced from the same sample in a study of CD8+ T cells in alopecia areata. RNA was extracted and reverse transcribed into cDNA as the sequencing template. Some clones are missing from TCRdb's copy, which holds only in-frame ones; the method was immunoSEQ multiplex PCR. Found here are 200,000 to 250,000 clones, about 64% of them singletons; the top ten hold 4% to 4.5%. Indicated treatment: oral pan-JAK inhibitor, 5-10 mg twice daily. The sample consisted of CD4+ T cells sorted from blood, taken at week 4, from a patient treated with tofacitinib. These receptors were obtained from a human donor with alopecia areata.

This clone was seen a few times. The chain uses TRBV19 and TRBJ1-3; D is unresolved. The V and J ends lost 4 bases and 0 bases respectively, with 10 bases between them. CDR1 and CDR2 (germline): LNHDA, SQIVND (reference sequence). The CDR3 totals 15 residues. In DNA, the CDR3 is TGTGCCAGTAGTACCTTAATAAGCTCTGGAAACACCATATATTTT. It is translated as CASSTLISSGNTIYF.

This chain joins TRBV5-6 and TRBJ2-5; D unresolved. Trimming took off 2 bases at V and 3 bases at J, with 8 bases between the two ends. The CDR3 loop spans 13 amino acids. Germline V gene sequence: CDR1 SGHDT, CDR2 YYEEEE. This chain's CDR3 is CASSFAPKETQYF. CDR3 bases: TGTGCCAGCAGCTTCGCTCCGAAAGAGACCCAGTACTTC.

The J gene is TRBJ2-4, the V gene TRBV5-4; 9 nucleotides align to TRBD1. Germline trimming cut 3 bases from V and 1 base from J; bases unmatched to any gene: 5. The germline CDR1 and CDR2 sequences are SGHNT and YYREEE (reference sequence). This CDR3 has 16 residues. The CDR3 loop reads CASSSGTGIAKNIQYF. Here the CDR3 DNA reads TGTGCCAGCAGCTCAGGGACAGGGATCGCCAAAAACATTCAGTACTTC.

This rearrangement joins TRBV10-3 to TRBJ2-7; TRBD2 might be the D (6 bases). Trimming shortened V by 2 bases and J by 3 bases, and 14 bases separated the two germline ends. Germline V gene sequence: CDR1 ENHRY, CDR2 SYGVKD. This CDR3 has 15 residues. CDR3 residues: CAISEEGSGGYEQYF. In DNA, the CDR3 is TGTGCCATCAGTGAGGAAGGTAGCGGAGGCTACGAGCAGTACTTC.

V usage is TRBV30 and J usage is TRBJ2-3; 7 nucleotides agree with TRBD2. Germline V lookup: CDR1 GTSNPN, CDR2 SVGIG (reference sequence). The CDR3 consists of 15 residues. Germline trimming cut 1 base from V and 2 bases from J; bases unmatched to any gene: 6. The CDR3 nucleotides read TGTGCCTGGAGTGGGGAGGGAGGGTACACAGATACGCAGTATTTT. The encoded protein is CAWSGEGGYTDTQYF.

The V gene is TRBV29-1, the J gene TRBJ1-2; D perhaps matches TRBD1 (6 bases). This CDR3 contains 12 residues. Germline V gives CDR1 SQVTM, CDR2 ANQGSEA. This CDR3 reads CTGGDRSYGYTF. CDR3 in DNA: TGCACCGGAGGAGACAGGAGCTATGGCTACACCTTC.

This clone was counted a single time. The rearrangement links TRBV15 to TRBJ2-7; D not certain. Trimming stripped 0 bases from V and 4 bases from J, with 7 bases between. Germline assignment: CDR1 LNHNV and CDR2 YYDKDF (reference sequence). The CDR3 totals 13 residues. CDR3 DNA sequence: TGTGCCACCAGCAGAGATATGGAATACGAGCAGTACTTC. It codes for CATSRDMEYEQYF.

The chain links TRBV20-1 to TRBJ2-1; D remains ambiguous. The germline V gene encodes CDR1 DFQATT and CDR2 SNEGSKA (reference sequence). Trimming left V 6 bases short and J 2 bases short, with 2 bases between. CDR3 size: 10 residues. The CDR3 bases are TGCAGTGCCGCCTACAATGAGCAGTTCTTC. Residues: CSAAYNEQFF.

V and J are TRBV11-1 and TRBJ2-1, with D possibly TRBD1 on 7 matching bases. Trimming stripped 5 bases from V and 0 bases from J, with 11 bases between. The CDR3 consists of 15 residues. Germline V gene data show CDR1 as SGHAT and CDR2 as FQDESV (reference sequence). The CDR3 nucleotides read TGTGCCAGCAGCCCAGGGGGGACCTCCTACAATGAGCAGTTCTTC. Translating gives CASSPGGTSYNEQFF. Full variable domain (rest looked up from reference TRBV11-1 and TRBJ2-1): EAEVAQSPRYKITEKSQAVAFWCDPISGHATLYWYRQILGQGPELLVQFQDESVVDDSQLPKDRFSAERLKGVDSTLKIQPAELGDSAMYLCASSPGGTSYNEQFFGPGTRLTVL.

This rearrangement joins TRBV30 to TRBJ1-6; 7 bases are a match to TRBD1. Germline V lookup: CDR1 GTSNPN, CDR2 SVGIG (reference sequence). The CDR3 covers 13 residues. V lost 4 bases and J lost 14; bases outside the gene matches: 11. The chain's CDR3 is CAWKHTGDSALHF. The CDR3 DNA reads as TGTGCCTGGAAACATACAGGGGACTCGGCCCTCCACTTT.

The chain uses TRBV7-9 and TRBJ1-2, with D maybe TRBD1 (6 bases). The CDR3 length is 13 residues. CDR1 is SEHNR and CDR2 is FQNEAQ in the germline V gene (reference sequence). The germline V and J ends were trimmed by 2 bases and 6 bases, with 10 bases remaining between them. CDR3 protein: CASSLLQGHGYTF. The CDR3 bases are TGTGCCAGCAGCTTATTACAGGGCCATGGCTACACCTTC.

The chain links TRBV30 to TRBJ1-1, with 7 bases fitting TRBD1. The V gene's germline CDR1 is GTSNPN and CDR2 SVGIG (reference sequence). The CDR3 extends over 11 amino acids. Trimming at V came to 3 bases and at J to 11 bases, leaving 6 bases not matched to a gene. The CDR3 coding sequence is TGTGCCTGGAGCCGACAGGGAGAGGCTTTCTTT. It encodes CAWSRQGEAFF.